This TCR beta chain is drawn from a study of cytomegalovirus exposure and HLA in healthy donors. About the study: Counted in an early data release were about 86 million unique TCRs from HLA-typed donors.

PCR used 60 Vbeta primers and 13 Jbeta primers. Generated by immunoSEQ multiplex PCR, the TCRdb table keeps only in-frame clones and is missing some. This sample carries 90,000 to 140,000 clones, under 80% of them seen once, and the ten largest clones take about 8.3%. This clone has a single count. The V gene lost 0 bases and the J gene lost 5 bases, with 10 bases spanning the gap. CDR3 length: 14 residues. The germline V gene has CDR1 MGHRA and CDR2 YSYEKL. The gene calls are TRBV4-1 and TRBJ1-1, with D perhaps TRBD1 (5 bases). This TCR was sampled from a woman aged 40 to 55 in good health and CMV-seropositive. Sequencing was carried out using PBMCs. CDR3 residues: CASSQDGRGTEAFF. The CDR3 DNA sequence: TGCGCCAGCAGCCAAGATGGTCGGGGGACTGAAGCTTTCTTT.